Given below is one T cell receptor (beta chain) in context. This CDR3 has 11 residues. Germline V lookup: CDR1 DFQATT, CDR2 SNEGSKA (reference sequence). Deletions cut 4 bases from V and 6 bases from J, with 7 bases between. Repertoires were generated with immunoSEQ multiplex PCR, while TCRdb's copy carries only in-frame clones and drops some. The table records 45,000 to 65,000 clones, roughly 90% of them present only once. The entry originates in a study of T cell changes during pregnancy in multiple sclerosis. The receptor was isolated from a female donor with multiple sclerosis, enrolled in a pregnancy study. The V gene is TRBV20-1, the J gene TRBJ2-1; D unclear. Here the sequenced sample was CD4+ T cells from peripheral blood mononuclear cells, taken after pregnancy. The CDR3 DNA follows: TGCAGTGCTACACTAACCAATGAGCAGTTCTTC. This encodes CSATLTNEQFF.